What follows are 31 T cell receptor beta chains derived from one specimen sequenced in a study of blood T cells in healthy people across ages. Sample-barcoded 5' priming and a J-beta primer mix drove a second PCR of 7 to 11 cycles. A single record per CDR3 protein comes from TCRdb applying MiXCR to the 5' RACE reads. The sample lists 1.4 million or so distinct CDR3 sequences; roughly 43% were seen once. Sequencing input: blood. Receptors originate from a woman aged 18 to 35 in good health.

About this clonotype: The junction does not match germline at one end; this may be a read error. Written as DNA, the CDR3 is TGTGCCAGCAGCCAAGACGGCCTCTCTGGAAACACCACATATTTT. Its protein product is CASSQDGLSGNTTYF. The V call is TRBV3-1, the J call TRBJ1-3, with D uncertain. Germline V gives CDR1 LGHDT, CDR2 YNNKEL (reference sequence). The CDR3 covers 15 residues.

This clonotype was observed a handful of times. The V and J genes are TRBV4-3 and TRBJ2-3; maybe TRBD2 (5 bases). Germline loops: CDR1 LGHNA, CDR2 YSLEER. The germline V and J ends were trimmed by 1 base and 6 bases, with 17 bases remaining between them. The CDR3 loop spans 16 amino acids. The CDR3 sequence: CASSQGPGKLDDTQYF. As DNA, the CDR3 is TGCGCCAGCAGCCAAGGTCCGGGGAAACTCGACGATACGCAGTATTTT.

The chain is built from TRBV6-6 and TRBJ2-7; D is uncertain. Trimming left V 2 bases short and J 6 bases short, with 14 bases between. From germline, CDR1 is MNHNY and CDR2 SVGAGI (reference sequence). This CDR3 contains 14 residues. In nucleotides, the CDR3 is TGTGCCAGCAGTTACGAGGCTAGAAGGCGCGAGCAGTACTTC. The encoded protein is CASSYEARRREQYF.

This clonotype was observed a few times. V usage is TRBV27 and J usage is TRBJ2-1; no clear D. Germline V gene lookup returns CDR1 MNHEY and CDR2 SMNVEV (reference sequence). Trimming took 7 bases from V and 2 from J, leaving 18 bases between them. This CDR3 comprises 16 residues. Written as DNA, the CDR3 is TGTGCCAGCATCTCCCGGGCAGCTTCAACCTACAATGAGCAGTTCTTC. This gives the protein CASISRAASTYNEQFF.

This clonotype occurred a few times. V gene TRBV29-1 combines with J gene TRBJ1-2, with TRBD1 matching over 10 bases. CDR1 and CDR2 from the germline V gene are SQVTM and ANQGSEA. CDR3 length equals 13 residues. V lost 6 bases, J lost 8 bases, and 9 bases stayed unmatched. Here the CDR3 reads CSVGPGTGVGYTF. The CDR3 nucleotides read TGCAGCGTCGGTCCCGGGACAGGGGTCGGCTACACCTTC.

The J gene is TRBJ1-2, the V gene TRBV5-4; the match to TRBD1 covers 7 bases. This CDR3 has 16 residues. Looked up from germline, CDR1 is SGHNT and CDR2 is YYREEE (reference sequence). V shed 4 bases, J shed 0 bases, and the junction held 9 bases outside the gene matches. The CDR3 bases are TGTGCCAGCAGCAGAAACCGGGACAGCACTAACTATGGCTACACCTTC. This encodes CASSRNRDSTNYGYTF.

This clonotype was observed a few times. The V and J genes are TRBV29-1 and TRBJ1-5, with D possibly being TRBD1 (5 bases). The CDR3 totals 13 residues. V was cut by 6 bases and J by 6 bases, with 15 bases left in between. Germline CDR1 reads SQVTM; CDR2 reads ANQGSEA. The CDR3 here is CSVGGREGQPQHF. The CDR3 DNA follows: TGCAGCGTGGGGGGTAGGGAGGGTCAGCCCCAGCATTTT. Full variable domain (rest looked up from reference TRBV29-1 and TRBJ1-5): SAVISQKPSRDICQRGTSLTIQCQVDSQVTMMFWYRQQPGQSLTLIATANQGSEATYESGFVIDKFPISRPNLTFSTLTVSNMSPEDSSIYLCSVGGREGQPQHFGDGTRLSIL.

This clonotype was counted at least ten times. The chain uses TRBV7-2 and TRBJ2-3; 8 bases map to TRBD2. Unmatched junction bases numbered 4, after V lost 2 bases and J lost 3 bases. The CDR3 extends over 15 amino acids. Germline V gene lookup returns CDR1 SGHTA and CDR2 FQGNSA. The CDR3 sequence: CASSLIGRGTDTQYF. CDR3 bases: TGTGCCAGCAGCTTAATCGGGAGGGGGACAGATACGCAGTATTTT.

This clonotype was detected only once. This chain uses TRBV12-3 or TRBV12-4 with TRBJ2-3, with D unresolved. This CDR3 has 14 amino acids. The V and J ends lost 3 bases and 4 bases respectively, with 11 bases between them. The CDR3 DNA reads as TGTGCCAGCAGTTTTGGGGTGGCAGCAGATACGCAGTATTTT. It is translated as CASSFGVAADTQYF.

The chain employs TRBV4-3 and TRBJ2-3; 13 bases align to TRBD2. The germline V gene encodes CDR1 LGHNA and CDR2 YSLEER. CDR3 length equals 15 residues. After removal of 2 bases from V and 7 bases from J, the junction contained 3 bases not matched to a gene. The CDR3 is CASSQTSGGAYTQYF. CDR3 nucleotide sequence: TGCGCCAGCAGCCAAACTAGCGGGGGGGCATATACGCAGTATTTT.

CDR3 loop: CASRGTGGYENTIYF. The DNA of the CDR3 is TGTGCCAGCAGGGGGACAGGGGGCTATGAAAACACCATATATTTT. This chain uses TRBV27 with TRBJ1-3; 12 positions agree with TRBD1. The CDR3 is made up of 15 amino acids. Germline V gene sequence: CDR1 MNHEY, CDR2 SMNVEV (reference sequence). V was pared by 6 bases and J by 6 bases, with 6 bases of the junction left unmatched.

On this clonotype: The junction and the germline gene differ at one end; a read error may be behind it. V usage is TRBV12-3 or TRBV12-4 and J usage is TRBJ2-3; D unclear. The CDR3 totals 13 residues. The CDR3 coding sequence is TGTGCCAGCAGTTTGGCTATCGCAGATGCGCAGTATTTT. Amino acid sequence: CASSLAIADAQYF.

The CDR3 protein is CASTEAPGSAGYTF. The CDR3 DNA sequence: TGTGCCAGCACCGAGGCCCCAGGTTCCGCTGGCTACACCTTC. This chain joins TRBV28 and TRBJ1-2, with no clear D. V was pared by 7 bases and J by 7 bases, with 19 bases between. Germline V gene data show CDR1 as MDHEN and CDR2 as SYDVKM. This CDR3 has 14 residues.

The chain combines TRBV11-2 with TRBJ1-1; the D gene is possibly TRBD1 (5 bases). The germline V gene encodes CDR1 SGHAT and CDR2 FQNNGV. This CDR3 region has 14 residues. V was shortened by 2 bases and J by 1 base, with 8 bases between the two germline ends. CDR3 nucleotide sequence: TGTGCCAGCAGCTTAAAGGGGCGGAACACTGAAGCTTTCTTT. Translating gives CASSLKGRNTEAFF.

This clonotype was counted only a few times. The J gene is TRBJ1-2, the V gene TRBV20-1; D is undetermined. Trimming left V 3 bases short and J 1 base short, with 12 bases between. CDR1 is DFQATT and CDR2 is SNEGSKA in the germline V gene (reference sequence). This CDR3 has 14 amino acids. CDR3 DNA sequence: TGCAGTGCTAGGGAGGGTGGGAATAACTATGGCTACACCTTC. This codes for CSAREGGNNYGYTF.

Only a few counts were recorded for this clonotype. The rearrangement uses TRBV10-3 and TRBJ2-7; 7 nucleotides line up with TRBD2. The germline V gene encodes CDR1 ENHRY and CDR2 SYGVKD. Trimming at V came to 8 bases and at J to 2 bases, leaving 3 bases not matched to a gene. The CDR3 is 12 residues long. CDR3 bases: TGTGCCATCGGGACTACTCCCTACGAGCAGTACTTC. Protein sequence: CAIGTTPYEQYF.

The CDR3: CASGGSLYYGYTF. The CDR3 DNA sequence: TGTGCCAGTGGGGGTTCGCTTTACTATGGCTACACCTTC. This chain links TRBV28 with TRBJ1-2, with D possibly being TRBD1 (5 bases). V gave up 9 bases and J gave up 3 bases, with 14 bases separating them. Germline V lookup: CDR1 MDHEN, CDR2 SYDVKM. The CDR3 is made up of 13 amino acids.

This clonotype turned up a few times. The DNA for the CDR3 is TGCAGCTATGGGGACAGGGGCTACGAGCAGTACTTC. This translates into CSYGDRGYEQYF. The gene calls are TRBV29-1 and TRBJ2-7; TRBD1 aligns across 10 bases. The germline CDR1 and CDR2 sequences are SQVTM and ANQGSEA. The CDR3 has 12 residues. Unmatched junction bases numbered 4, after V lost 8 bases and J lost 3 bases.

This chain links TRBV30 with TRBJ2-4; D remains unclear. The J call may not be correct, given that the DNA end is closer to TRBJ2-7. The V gene's germline CDR1 is GTSNPN and CDR2 SVGIG (reference sequence). This CDR3 has 13 amino acids. The CDR3 protein is CAWSSTNPYEQYF. Here the CDR3 DNA reads TGTGCCTGGAGCTCGACAAACCCCTACGAGCAGTACTTC.

This clonotype occurred many times. The chain recombines TRBV18 with TRBJ2-1, with 8 bases matching TRBD2. The CDR3 extends over 15 amino acids. The V gene end was trimmed by 2 bases and the J gene end by 8 bases; junction bases not matched to a gene: 8. Germline-derived CDR1 and CDR2 are KGHSH and LQKENI. CDR3 sequence reads: CASSPKTGGPYEQFF. For the CDR3, the DNA is TGTGCCAGCTCACCAAAAACGGGAGGGCCATATGAGCAGTTCTTC.

V and J are TRBV7-9 and TRBJ2-1; 8 positions match TRBD2. This CDR3 is 15 amino acids long. J lost 7 bases, V lost 10 bases, and 15 bases had no gene match. CDR1 is SEHNR and CDR2 is FQNEAQ in the germline V gene (reference sequence). This chain's CDR3 is CATLGSGGPGNEQFF. The CDR3 nucleotides read TGTGCCACCCTTGGGAGCGGGGGCCCGGGAAATGAGCAGTTCTTC.

The chain recombines TRBV9 with TRBJ1-1, with 7 nucleotides matching TRBD1. V dropped 3 bases and J dropped 3; count of bases not matched to a gene: 8. The V gene's germline CDR1 is SGDLS and CDR2 YYNGEE. This CDR3 spans 15 amino acids. The CDR3 loop is CASSAGDRWDTEAFF. The CDR3 DNA follows: TGTGCCAGCAGCGCCGGGGACAGATGGGACACTGAAGCTTTCTTT. The full variable domain, completed using reference TRBV9 and TRBJ1-1, is DSGVTQTPKHLITATGQRVTLRCSPRSGDLSVYWYQQSLDQGLQFLIQYYNGEERAKGNILERFSAQQFPDLHSELNLSSLELGDSALYFCASSAGDRWDTEAFFGQGTRLTVV.

This clonotype was counted between two and nine times. The chain links TRBV18 to TRBJ1-1; D not certain. V was cut by 3 bases and J by 5 bases, with 10 bases left in between. Germline V gene lookup returns CDR1 KGHSH and CDR2 LQKENI. This CDR3 spans 13 amino acids. In nucleotides, the CDR3 is TGTGCCAGCTCACCGGGGATGGATACTGAAGCTTTCTTT. It encodes CASSPGMDTEAFF.

This clonotype came up many times. The chain has TRBV12-3 or TRBV12-4 and TRBJ2-3; D unresolved. Trimming left V 6 bases short and J 6 bases short, with 10 bases between. This CDR3 comprises 12 residues. CDR3: CASRPKYDTQYF. The CDR3 DNA is TGTGCCAGCAGACCGAAATATGATACGCAGTATTTT.

The chain employs TRBV7-2 and TRBJ1-5; no firm D call. CDR1 is SGHTA, CDR2 FQGNSA, per germline. This CDR3 has 13 amino acids. V lost 5 bases and J 0 bases, leaving 5 bases between the germline ends. The CDR3 coding sequence is TGTGCCAGCAGCCGATTTAGCAATCAGCCCCAGCATTTT. Protein product: CASSRFSNQPQHF.

Concerning this clonotype itself: An end of the junction differs from the germline gene, which may be a read error. The chain is built from TRBV12-3 or TRBV12-4 and TRBJ1-5, with D possibly matching TRBD1 (6 bases). This CDR3 is 12 amino acids long. This CDR3 reads CASRLGGGTQHF. The CDR3 nucleotides read TGTGCCAGCAGGTTAGGGGGAGGGACCCAGCATTTT.

A few counts support this clonotype. The chain carries TRBV20-1 and TRBJ2-7; 11 bases align to TRBD2. CDR1 and CDR2 (germline): DFQATT, SNEGSKA (reference sequence). This CDR3 contains 16 residues. The V gene end was trimmed by 0 bases and the J gene end by 3 bases; junction bases not matched to a gene: 7. CDR3 loop: CSAREGLAAHIYEQYF. The CDR3 coding sequence is TGCAGTGCTAGAGAGGGACTAGCGGCACATATCTACGAGCAGTACTTC.

With regard to this clonotype: The junction and the germline gene differ at one end; a read error may be behind it. This sequence joins TRBV2 and TRBJ2-5, with 7 bases lining up with TRBD1. Germline V CDR1 and CDR2: SNHLY, FYNNEI. The CDR3 is made up of 15 amino acids. The CDR3 DNA follows: TGTGCCAGCAGTGAAGACAGGGGACCCCAAGAGACCCGGTACTTC. The encoded protein is CASSEDRGPQETRYF.

The chain combines TRBV18 with TRBJ2-7; no clear D. The end of the DNA fits TRBJ2-5 better, so the J call may be wrong. CDR1 KGHSH and CDR2 LQKENI come from the germline V gene. The CDR3 contains 11 residues. This chain's CDR3 is CASSPMQTQYF. Here the CDR3 DNA reads TGTGCCAGCTCACCAATGCAGACCCAGTACTTC.

The CDR3 reads CASSWLQASADTQYF. CDR3 in DNA: TGTGCCAGCAGTTGGCTCCAAGCGAGCGCAGATACGCAGTATTTT. This sequence joins TRBV12-3 or TRBV12-4 and TRBJ2-3; no reliable D call. Trimming left V 4 bases short and J 4 bases short, with 15 bases between. This CDR3 region has 15 residues.

The sample holds one count of this clonotype. The V gene is TRBV24-1, the J gene TRBJ2-1, with TRBD2 matching over 10 bases. The ends lost 10 bases at V and 2 bases at J; junction bases unmatched: 1. Germline V lookup: CDR1 KGHDR, CDR2 SFDVKD. This CDR3 is built from 13 residues. The CDR3 nucleotides are TGTGCCACTAGCGGGGGGACCTACAATGAGCAGTTCTTC. Protein: CATSGGTYNEQFF.